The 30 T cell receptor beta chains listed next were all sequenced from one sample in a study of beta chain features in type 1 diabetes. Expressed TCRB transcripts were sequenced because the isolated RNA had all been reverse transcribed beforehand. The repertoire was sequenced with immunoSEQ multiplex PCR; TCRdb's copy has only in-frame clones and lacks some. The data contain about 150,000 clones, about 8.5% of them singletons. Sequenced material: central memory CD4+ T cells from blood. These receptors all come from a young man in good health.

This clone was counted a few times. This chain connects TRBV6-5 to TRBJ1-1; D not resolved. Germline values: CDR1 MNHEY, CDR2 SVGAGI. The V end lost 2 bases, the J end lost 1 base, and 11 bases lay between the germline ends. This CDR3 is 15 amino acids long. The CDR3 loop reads CASSYAKYRNTEAFF. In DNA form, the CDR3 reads TGTGCCAGCAGTTACGCAAAATACAGGAACACTGAAGCTTTCTTT.

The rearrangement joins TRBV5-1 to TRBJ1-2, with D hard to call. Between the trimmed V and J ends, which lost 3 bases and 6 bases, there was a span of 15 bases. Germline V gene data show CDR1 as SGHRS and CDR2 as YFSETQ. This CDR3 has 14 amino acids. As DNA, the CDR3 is TGCGCCAGCAGCTCAATGAGTAATACCAATGGCTACACCTTC. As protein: CASSSMSNTNGYTF.

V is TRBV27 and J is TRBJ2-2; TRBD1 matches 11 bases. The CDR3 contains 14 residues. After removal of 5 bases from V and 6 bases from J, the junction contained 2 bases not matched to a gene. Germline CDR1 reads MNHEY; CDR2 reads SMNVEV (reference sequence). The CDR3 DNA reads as TGTGCCAGCAGTCCGGGACAGGGGGCCGGGGAGCTGTTTTTT. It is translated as CASSPGQGAGELFF.

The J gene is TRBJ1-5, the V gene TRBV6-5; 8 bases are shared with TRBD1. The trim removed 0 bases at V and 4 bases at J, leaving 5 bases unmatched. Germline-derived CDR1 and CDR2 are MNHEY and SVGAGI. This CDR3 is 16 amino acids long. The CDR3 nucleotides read TGTGCCAGCAGTTACTCCGGGACAGGACTTAATCAGCCCCAGCATTTT. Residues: CASSYSGTGLNQPQHF.

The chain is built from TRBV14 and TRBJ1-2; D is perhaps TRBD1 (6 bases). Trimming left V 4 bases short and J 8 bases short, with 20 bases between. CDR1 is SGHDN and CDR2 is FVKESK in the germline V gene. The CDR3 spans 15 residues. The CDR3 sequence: CASSPGQWSVNGYTF. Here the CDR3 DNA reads TGTGCCAGCAGCCCCGGACAGTGGAGCGTGAACGGCTACACCTTC. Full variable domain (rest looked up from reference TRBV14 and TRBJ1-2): EAGVTQFPSHSVIEKGQTVTLRCDPISGHDNLYWYRRVMGKEIKFLLHFVKESKQDESGMPNNRFLAERTGGTYSTLKVQPAELEDSGVYFCASSPGQWSVNGYTFGSGTRLTVV.

This CDR3 reads CASSTGSGANVLTF. The CDR3 region has the DNA TGTGCCAGCTCCACAGGATCTGGGGCCAACGTCCTGACTTTC. V is TRBV18 and J is TRBJ2-6, with TRBD1 as a possible D gene (5 bases). CDR3 length: 14 residues. Germline V gene data show CDR1 as KGHSH and CDR2 as LQKENI. V lost 6 bases and J 1 base, leaving 7 bases between the germline ends.

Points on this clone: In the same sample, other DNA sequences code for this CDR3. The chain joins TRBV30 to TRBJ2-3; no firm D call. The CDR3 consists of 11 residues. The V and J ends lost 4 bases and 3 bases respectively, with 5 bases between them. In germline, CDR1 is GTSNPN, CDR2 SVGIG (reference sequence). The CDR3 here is CAWTLTDTQYF. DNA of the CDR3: TGTGCCTGGACCCTAACAGATACGCAGTATTTT. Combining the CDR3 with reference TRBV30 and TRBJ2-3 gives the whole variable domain SQTIHQWPATLVQPVGSPLSLECTVEGTSNPNLYWYRQAAGRGLQLLFYSVGIGQISSEVPQNLSASRPQDRQFILSSKKLLLSDSGFYLCAWTLTDTQYFGPGTRLTVL.

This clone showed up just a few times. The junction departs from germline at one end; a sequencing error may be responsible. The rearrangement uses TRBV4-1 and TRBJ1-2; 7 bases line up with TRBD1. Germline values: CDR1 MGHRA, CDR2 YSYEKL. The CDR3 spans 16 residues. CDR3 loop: CASSQDLSGGGYGYTF. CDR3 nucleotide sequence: TGTGCCAGCAGCCAAGATCTATCAGGGGGTGGCTATGGCTACACCTTC.

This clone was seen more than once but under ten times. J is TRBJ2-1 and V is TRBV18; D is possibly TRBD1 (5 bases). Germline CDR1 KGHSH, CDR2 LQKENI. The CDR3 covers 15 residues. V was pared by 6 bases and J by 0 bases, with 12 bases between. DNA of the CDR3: TGTGCCAGCTCCCGACAGACGAGCTCCTACAATGAGCAGTTCTTC. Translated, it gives CASSRQTSSYNEQFF.

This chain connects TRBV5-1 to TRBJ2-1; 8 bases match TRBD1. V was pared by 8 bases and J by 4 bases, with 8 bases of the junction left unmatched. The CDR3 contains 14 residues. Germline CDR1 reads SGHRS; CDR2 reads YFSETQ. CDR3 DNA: TGCGCCAGTGGCGGACAGGGCCAATACAATGAGCAGTTCTTC. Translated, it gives CASGGQGQYNEQFF.

CDR3 sequence reads: CASSLAADTQYF. The CDR3 bases are TGTGCCAGCAGCTTAGCCGCAGATACGCAGTATTTT. The V gene is TRBV11-2, the J gene TRBJ2-3; D not certain. Germline V CDR1 and CDR2: SGHAT, FQNNGV. Trimming shortened V by 1 base and J by 4 bases, and 3 bases separated the two germline ends. The CDR3 consists of 12 residues.

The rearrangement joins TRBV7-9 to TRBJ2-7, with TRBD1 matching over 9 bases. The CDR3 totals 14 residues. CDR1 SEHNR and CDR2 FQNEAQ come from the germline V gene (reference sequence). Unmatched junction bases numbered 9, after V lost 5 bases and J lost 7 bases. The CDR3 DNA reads TGTGCCAGCAGCCACGGACAGGGGATGGGGGAGCAGTACTTC. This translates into CASSHGQGMGEQYF. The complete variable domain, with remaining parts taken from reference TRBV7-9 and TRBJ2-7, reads DTGVSQNPRHKITKRGQNVTFRCDPISEHNRLYWYRQTLGQGPEFLTYFQNEAQLEKSRLLSDRFSAERPKGSFSTLEIQRTEQGDSAMYLCASSHGQGMGEQYFGPGTRLTVT.

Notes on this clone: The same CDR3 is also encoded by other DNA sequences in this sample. CDR3 in amino acids: CASSQDLGQGYGYTF. DNA for the CDR3: TGCGCCAGCAGCCAAGATCTTGGACAGGGTTATGGCTACACCTTC. The chain joins TRBV4-3 to TRBJ1-2; 8 nucleotides match TRBD1. Germline V gene sequence: CDR1 LGHNA, CDR2 YSLEER. CDR3 length equals 15 residues. The junction had 5 bases not matched to a gene; V was cut back by 0 bases and J by 5 bases.

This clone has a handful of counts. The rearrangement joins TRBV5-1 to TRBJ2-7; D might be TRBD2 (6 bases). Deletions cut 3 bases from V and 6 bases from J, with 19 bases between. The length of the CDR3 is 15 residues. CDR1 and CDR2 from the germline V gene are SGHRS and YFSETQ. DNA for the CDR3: TGCGCCAGCAGCTCGGACCCGGCGGACTACGGCGAGCAGTACTTC. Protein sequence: CASSSDPADYGEQYF.

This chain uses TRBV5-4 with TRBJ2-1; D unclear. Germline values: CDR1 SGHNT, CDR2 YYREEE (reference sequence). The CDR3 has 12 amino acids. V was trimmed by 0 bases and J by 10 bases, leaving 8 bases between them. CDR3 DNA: TGTGCCAGCAGCTTGGGGGCACGGGAGCAGTTCTTC. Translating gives CASSLGAREQFF.

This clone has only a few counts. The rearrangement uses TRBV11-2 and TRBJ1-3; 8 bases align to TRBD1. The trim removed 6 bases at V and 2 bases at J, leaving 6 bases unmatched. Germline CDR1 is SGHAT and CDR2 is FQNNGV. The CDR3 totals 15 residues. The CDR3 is CASRSDRGTGNTIYF. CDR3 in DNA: TGTGCCAGCAGATCCGACAGGGGAACTGGAAACACCATATATTTT.

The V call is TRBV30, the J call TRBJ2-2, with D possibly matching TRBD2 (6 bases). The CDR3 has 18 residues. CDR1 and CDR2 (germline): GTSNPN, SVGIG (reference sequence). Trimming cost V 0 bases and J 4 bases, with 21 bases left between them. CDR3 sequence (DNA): TGTGCCTGGAGTGTATATGGTCTTGGTGCCGGGGGCACCGGGGAGCTGTTTTTT. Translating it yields CAWSVYGLGAGGTGELFF.

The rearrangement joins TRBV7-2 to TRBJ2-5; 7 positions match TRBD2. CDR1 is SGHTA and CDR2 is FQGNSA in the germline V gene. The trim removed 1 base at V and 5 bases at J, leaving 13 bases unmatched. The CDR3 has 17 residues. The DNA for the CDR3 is TGTGCCAGCAGCTTAGTGGTAGCTAGCGGAGGTGGGGAGACCCAGTACTTC. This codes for CASSLVVASGGGETQYF.

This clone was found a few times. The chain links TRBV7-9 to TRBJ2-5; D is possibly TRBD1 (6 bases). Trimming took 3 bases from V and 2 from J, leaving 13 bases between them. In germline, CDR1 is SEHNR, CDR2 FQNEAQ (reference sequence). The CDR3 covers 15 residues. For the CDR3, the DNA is TGTGCCAGCAGCTTGTGGACAGAAGTACAAGAGACCCAGTACTTC. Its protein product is CASSLWTEVQETQYF.

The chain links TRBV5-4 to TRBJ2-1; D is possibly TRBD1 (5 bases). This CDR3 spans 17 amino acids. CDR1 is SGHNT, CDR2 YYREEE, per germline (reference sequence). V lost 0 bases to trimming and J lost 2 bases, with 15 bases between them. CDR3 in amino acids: CASSLDGPQGTYNEQFF. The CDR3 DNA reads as TGTGCCAGCAGCTTGGATGGGCCCCAGGGAACCTACAATGAGCAGTTCTTC.

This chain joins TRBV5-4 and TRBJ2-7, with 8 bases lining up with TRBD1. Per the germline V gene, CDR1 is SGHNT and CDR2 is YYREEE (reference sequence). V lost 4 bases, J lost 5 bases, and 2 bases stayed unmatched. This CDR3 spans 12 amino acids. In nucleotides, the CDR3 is TGTGCCAGCAGCGTGGACAGGGACGAGCAGTACTTC. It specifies CASSVDRDEQYF.

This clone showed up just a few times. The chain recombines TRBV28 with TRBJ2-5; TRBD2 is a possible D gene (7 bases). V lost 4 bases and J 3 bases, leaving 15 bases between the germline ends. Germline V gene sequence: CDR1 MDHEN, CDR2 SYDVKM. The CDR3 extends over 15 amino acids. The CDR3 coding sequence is TGTGCCAGCAGTTCGCGGGGGCCCAATAAAGAGACCCAGTACTTC. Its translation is CASSSRGPNKETQYF.

CDR3 amino acids: CASSNPGQLNTGELFF. The CDR3 region has the DNA TGTGCCAGCAGCAACCCGGGACAGCTAAACACCGGGGAGCTGTTTTTT. The J gene is TRBJ2-2, the V gene TRBV5-6; TRBD1 matches 7 bases. V was pared by 4 bases and J by 2 bases, with 8 bases of the junction left unmatched. This CDR3 is built from 16 residues. Germline-derived CDR1 and CDR2 are SGHDT and YYEEEE.

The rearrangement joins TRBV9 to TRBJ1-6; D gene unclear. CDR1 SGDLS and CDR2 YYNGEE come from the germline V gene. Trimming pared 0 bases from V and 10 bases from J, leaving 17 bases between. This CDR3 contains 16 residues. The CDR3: CASSVGVLEERSPLHF. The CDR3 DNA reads TGTGCCAGCAGCGTAGGAGTTTTAGAGGAGCGATCACCCCTCCACTTT.

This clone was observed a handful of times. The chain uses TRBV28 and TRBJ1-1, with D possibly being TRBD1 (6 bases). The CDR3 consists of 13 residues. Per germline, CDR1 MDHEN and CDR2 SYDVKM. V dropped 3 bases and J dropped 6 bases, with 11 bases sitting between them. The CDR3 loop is CASSLGASAEAFF. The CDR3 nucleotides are TGTGCCAGCAGTTTGGGGGCTTCGGCTGAAGCTTTCTTT.

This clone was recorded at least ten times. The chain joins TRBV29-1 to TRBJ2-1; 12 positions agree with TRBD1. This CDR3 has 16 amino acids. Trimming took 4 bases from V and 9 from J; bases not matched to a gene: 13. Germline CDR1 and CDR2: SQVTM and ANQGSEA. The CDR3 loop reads CSVVGQGARREGEQFF. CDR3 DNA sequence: TGCAGCGTTGTGGGACAGGGGGCGAGAAGGGAAGGTGAGCAGTTCTTC.

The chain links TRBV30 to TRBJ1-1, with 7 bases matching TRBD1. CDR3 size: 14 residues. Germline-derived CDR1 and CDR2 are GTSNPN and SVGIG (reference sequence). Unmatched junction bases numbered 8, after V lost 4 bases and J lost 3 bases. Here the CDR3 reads CAWTGQVGDTEAFF. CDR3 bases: TGTGCCTGGACTGGACAGGTCGGGGACACTGAAGCTTTCTTT.

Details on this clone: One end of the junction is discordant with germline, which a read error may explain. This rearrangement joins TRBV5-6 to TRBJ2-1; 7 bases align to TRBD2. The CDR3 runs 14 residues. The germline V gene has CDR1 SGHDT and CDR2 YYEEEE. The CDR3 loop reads CASSLISAGLVELF. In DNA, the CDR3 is TGTGCCAGCAGCTTGATTTCAGCGGGGCTGGTAGAGCTCTTC.

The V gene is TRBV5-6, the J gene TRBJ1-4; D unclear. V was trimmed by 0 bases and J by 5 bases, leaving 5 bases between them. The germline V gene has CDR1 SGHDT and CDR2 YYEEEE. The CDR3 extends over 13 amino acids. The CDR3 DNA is TGTGCCAGCAGCTTGGTCCTGAATGAAAAACTGTTTTTT. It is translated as CASSLVLNEKLFF.

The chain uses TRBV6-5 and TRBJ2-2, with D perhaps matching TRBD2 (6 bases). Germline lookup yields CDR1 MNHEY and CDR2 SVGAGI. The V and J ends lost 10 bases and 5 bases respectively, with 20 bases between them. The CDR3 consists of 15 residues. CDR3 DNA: TGTGCCACCTCGGAGGGGTCGGGTTGGACCGGGGAGCTGTTTTTT. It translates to CATSEGSGWTGELFF.